This entry lists 13 T cell receptor beta chains sequenced from one sample in a study of T cells in Graves' hyperthyroidism and ophthalmopathy. RNA transcripts served as the template for amplifying TCR beta CDR3 regions. The study used the HTBI primer set for a first-round RT-PCR of the TCR CDR3. From the multiplex PCR reads, TCRdb called clonotypes with MiXCR, one entry per CDR3 protein. The sample has around 520,000 distinct CDR3 sequences, approximately 15% seen once. Sequencing input: blood. The source of these receptors is a middle-aged woman with Graves' hyperthyroidism.

Notes on this clonotype: This clone may be a read error of a much larger clone one base away. The chain is built from TRBV30 and TRBJ2-7, with D maybe TRBD1 (6 bases). The ends were cut back, 5 bases at V and 3 bases at J, with 14 bases in the middle. CDR3 size: 13 residues. Germline V gene sequence: CDR1 GTSNPN, CDR2 SVGIG (reference sequence). The CDR3 DNA reads TGTGCCTGGGGTAAGGGGACAATCTACGAGCAGTACTTC. Protein product: CAWGKGTIYEQYF.

There are many counts of this clonotype. V gene TRBV20-1 combines with J gene TRBJ2-7; D might be TRBD1 or TRBD2, each matching 5 bases. V lost 6 bases to trimming and J lost 4 bases, with 13 bases between them. This CDR3 spans 12 amino acids. Germline-derived CDR1 and CDR2 are DFQATT and SNEGSKA (reference sequence). The CDR3 DNA reads as TGCAGTGCCGGGACCTTCACGTACGAGCAGTACTTC. It specifies CSAGTFTYEQYF.

This clonotype was seen ten or more times. The gene calls are TRBV28 and TRBJ2-7; D uncertain. This CDR3 spans 13 amino acids. Germline CDR1 and CDR2: MDHEN and SYDVKM. Trimming removed 5 bases from V and 3 bases from J, with 11 bases in between. As DNA, the CDR3 is TGTGCCAGCAGTCTGACCTACTACTACGAGCAGTACTTC. Its protein product is CASSLTYYYEQYF.

The chain carries TRBV20-1 and TRBJ2-3; 8 nucleotides line up with TRBD2. In germline, CDR1 is DFQATT, CDR2 SNEGSKA (reference sequence). V trimming: 6 bases; J trimming: 3 bases; junction bases outside the gene matches: 11. The CDR3 is 15 residues long. The CDR3 loop is CSANTGGLGTDTQYF. The CDR3 region has the DNA TGCAGTGCGAACACGGGGGGGTTGGGAACAGATACGCAGTATTTT.

The genes are TRBV7-2 and TRBJ2-5; TRBD1 agrees at 8 bases. The CDR3 extends over 14 amino acids. Germline-derived CDR1 and CDR2 are SGHTA and FQGNSA. V gave up 5 bases and J gave up 2 bases; unmatched junction bases: 4. The CDR3 DNA sequence: TGTGCCAGCAGCGCCAGGGGGCCACAAGAGACCCAGTACTTC. Residues: CASSARGPQETQYF.

This clonotype was observed many times. V and J are TRBV7-2 and TRBJ1-2, with TRBD1 matching over 11 bases. This CDR3 spans 16 amino acids. J was trimmed by 5 bases and V by 4 bases; bases with no gene match: 9. Germline CDR1 and CDR2: SGHTA and FQGNSA. The CDR3 DNA reads TGTGCCAGCAGCTACCAGGGCGGGACAGGGGGATATGGCTACACCTTC. Translating gives CASSYQGGTGGYGYTF.

This clonotype was picked up many times. The chain combines TRBV20-1 with TRBJ1-3; D is undetermined. The CDR3 spans 15 residues. Trimming removed 0 bases at V and 0 bases at J, with 9 bases between. The germline CDR1 and CDR2 sequences are DFQATT and SNEGSKA (reference sequence). The DNA of the CDR3 is TGCAGTGCTAGAGACGACCAATACTCTGGAAACACCATATATTTT. The encoded protein is CSARDDQYSGNTIYF.

This clonotype was seen many times. This chain links TRBV28 with TRBJ2-7; TRBD2 agrees at 11 bases. This CDR3 has 16 amino acids. CDR1 and CDR2 from the germline V gene are MDHEN and SYDVKM. Trimming removed 2 bases from V and 1 base from J; junction bases left unmatched: 4. CDR3 residues: CASSLPTSGGSYEQYF. The CDR3 bases are TGTGCCAGCAGTTTACCCACTAGCGGGGGTTCCTACGAGCAGTACTTC.

This clonotype was counted once. The chain uses TRBV27 and TRBJ1-1; no firm D call. The CDR3 runs 13 residues. Trimming left V 5 bases short and J 6 bases short, with 13 bases between. In germline, CDR1 is MNHEY, CDR2 SMNVEV (reference sequence). CDR3 amino acids: CASSRLGSAEAFF. As DNA, the CDR3 is TGTGCCAGCAGTCGACTGGGCTCTGCTGAAGCTTTCTTT.

The chain joins TRBV20-1 to TRBJ2-5; maybe TRBD2 (5 bases). Trimming took off 0 bases at V and 2 bases at J, with 13 bases between the two ends. CDR3 length equals 15 residues. The V gene's germline CDR1 is DFQATT and CDR2 SNEGSKA (reference sequence). The CDR3 spells CSARDSDSAQETQYF. The DNA for the CDR3 is TGCAGTGCTAGAGATAGCGATAGCGCTCAAGAGACCCAGTACTTC.

This clonotype was seen ten or more times. The chain couples TRBV15 to TRBJ2-7; 7 bases match TRBD2. CDR1 and CDR2 (germline): LNHNV, YYDKDF (reference sequence). The CDR3 extends over 16 amino acids. V trimming: 0 bases; J trimming: 3 bases; junction bases outside the gene matches: 8. The CDR3 DNA reads as TGTGCCACCAGCAGAGATCTCCCTTCTAGCGGCTACGAGCAGTACTTC. Residues: CATSRDLPSSGYEQYF. Based on the CDR3 plus reference TRBV15 and TRBJ2-7, the full variable domain is DAMVIQNPRYQVTQFGKPVTLSCSQTLNHNVMYWYQQKSSQAPKLLFHYYDKDFNNEADTPDNFQSRRPNTSFCFLDIRSPGLGDTAMYLCATSRDLPSSGYEQYFGPGTRLTVT.

This clonotype showed up many times. The CDR3 DNA reads as TGTGCCAGCAGGAGCTACAGGGGCTACAATGAGCAGTTCTTC. Its protein product is CASRSYRGYNEQFF. The chain employs TRBV7-2 and TRBJ2-1, with 7 bases aligning to TRBD1. The V gene end was trimmed by 6 bases and the J gene end by 3 bases; junction bases not matched to a gene: 5. Germline V gene data show CDR1 as SGHTA and CDR2 as FQGNSA. The CDR3 runs to 14 residues.

This clonotype was counted at least ten times. The gene calls are TRBV19 and TRBJ2-1; D may be TRBD2 (5 bases). Germline V gene sequence: CDR1 LNHDA, CDR2 SQIVND (reference sequence). V gave up 1 base and J gave up 7 bases, with 8 bases separating them. This CDR3 comprises 13 residues. The DNA of the CDR3 is TGTGCCAGTAGTATAGTTCGGGGAAATGAGCAGTTCTTC. Its translation: CASSIVRGNEQFF.